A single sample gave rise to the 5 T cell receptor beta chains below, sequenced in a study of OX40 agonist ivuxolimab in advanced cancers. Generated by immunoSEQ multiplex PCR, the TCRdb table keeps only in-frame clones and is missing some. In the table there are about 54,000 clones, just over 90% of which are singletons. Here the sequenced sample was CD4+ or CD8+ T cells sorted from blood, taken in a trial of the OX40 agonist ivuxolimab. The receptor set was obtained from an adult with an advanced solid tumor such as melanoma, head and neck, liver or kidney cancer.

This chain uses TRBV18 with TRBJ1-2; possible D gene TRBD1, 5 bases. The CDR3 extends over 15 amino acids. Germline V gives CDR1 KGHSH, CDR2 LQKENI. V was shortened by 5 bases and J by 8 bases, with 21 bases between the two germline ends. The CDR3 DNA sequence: TGTGCCAGCTCAGAGGGACTTTTTCAAGCGGGAGGCTACACCTTC. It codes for CASSEGLFQAGGYTF.

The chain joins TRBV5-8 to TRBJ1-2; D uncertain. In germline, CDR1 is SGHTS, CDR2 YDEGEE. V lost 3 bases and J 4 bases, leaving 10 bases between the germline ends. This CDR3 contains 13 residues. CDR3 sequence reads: CASSSGVGYGYTF. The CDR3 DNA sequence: TGTGCCAGCAGCTCCGGGGTAGGCTATGGCTACACCTTC.

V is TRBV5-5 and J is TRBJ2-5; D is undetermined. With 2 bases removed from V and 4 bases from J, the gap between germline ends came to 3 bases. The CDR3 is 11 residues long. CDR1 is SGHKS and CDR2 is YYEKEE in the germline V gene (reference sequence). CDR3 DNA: TGTGCCAGCAGCTTTCTAGAGACCCAGTACTTC. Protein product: CASSFLETQYF.

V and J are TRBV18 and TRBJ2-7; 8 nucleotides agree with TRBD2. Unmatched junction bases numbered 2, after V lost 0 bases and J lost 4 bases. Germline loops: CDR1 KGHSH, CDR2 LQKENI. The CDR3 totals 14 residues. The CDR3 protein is CASSPPREVYEQYF. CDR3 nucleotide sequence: TGTGCCAGCTCACCACCGCGGGAGGTGTACGAGCAGTACTTC.

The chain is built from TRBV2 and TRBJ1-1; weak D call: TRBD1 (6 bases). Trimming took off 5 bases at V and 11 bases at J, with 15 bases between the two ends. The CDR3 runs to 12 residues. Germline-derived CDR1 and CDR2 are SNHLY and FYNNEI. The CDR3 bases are TGTGCCAGCAGTATGTCACAGGGCCAGGCTTTCTTT. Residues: CASSMSQGQAFF.